This T cell receptor beta chain derives from a study of CD8 T cells in Susac syndrome. A quantity of roughly 0.5 to 1 ug RNA underwent reverse transcription using random hexamers. Coverage of TCR beta CDR3 amplification by immunoSEQ multiplex PCR extended to 54 Vbeta and 13 Jbeta. TCRdb analysed the immunoSEQ multiplex PCR reads with MiXCR anew, one entry per CDR3 protein. The profile shows hundreds of thousands of distinct CDR3 sequences, about 93% of them singletons. Germline values: CDR1 SGHDN, CDR2 FVKESK. This CDR3 has 12 residues. V lost 0 bases and J 4 bases, leaving 2 bases between the germline ends. Sequencing of TCR beta, carried out with a high-throughput approach, was applied to CD8+ and CD4+ T cells from the blood.

The sequenced sample was CD8+ T cells from PBMCs. The clonotype originates from a human donor with multiple sclerosis. The chain recombines TRBV14 with TRBJ2-3; no definite D call. The CDR3 coding sequence is TGTGCCAGCAGCCAAGAATCAGATACGCAGTATTTT. As protein: CASSQESDTQYF.